This TCR beta chain was captured in a study of T cell responses to AZD1222 COVID-19 vaccine. Study at large: Second-dose intervals near 4 or 12 weeks were combined.

Libraries were prepared by immunoSEQ multiplex PCR; TCRdb keeps only in-frame clonotypes and omits some of them. This table holds 73,000 or so clones, approximately 85% found once. About this clone: Its matching antigen is unknown.

Germline values: CDR1 SGHRS, CDR2 YFSETQ. The CDR3 extends over 14 amino acids. V lost 5 bases, J lost 4 bases, and 12 bases lay in between. The study, taken as a whole, reports: A rise in Spike-specific TCR breadth and depth followed two AZD1222 doses. Baseline seropositivity characterized only six or seven AZD1222 recipients. Repertoire sampling occurred only after the peak T cell response.

The chain carries TRBV5-1 and TRBJ2-2, with D tentatively TRBD1 (5 bases). The receptor was derived from an adult in good health. The material was peripheral blood, obtained on day 0 of AZD1222 vaccination. The CDR3 DNA reads as TGCGCCAGCAGGGTCAGGGTCGGCACCGGGGAGCTGTTTTTT. This translates into CASRVRVGTGELFF.